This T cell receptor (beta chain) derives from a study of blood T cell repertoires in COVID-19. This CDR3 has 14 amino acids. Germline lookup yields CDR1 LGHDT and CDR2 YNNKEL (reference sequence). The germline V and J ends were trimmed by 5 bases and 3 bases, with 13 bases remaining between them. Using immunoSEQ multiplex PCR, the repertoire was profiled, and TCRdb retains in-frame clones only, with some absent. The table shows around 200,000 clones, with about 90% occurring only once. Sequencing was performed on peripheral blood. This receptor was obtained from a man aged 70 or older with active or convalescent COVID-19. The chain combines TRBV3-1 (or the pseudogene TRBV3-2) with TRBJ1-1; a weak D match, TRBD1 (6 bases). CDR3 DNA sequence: TGTGCCAGCAGCTCCACAGGGAAGGACACTGAAGCTTTCTTT. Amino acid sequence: CASSSTGKDTEAFF.